This entry lists 20 T cell receptor beta chains sequenced from one sample in a study of shared clonotypes between healthy human individuals. The assay was immunoSEQ multiplex PCR, and TCRdb's table has in-frame clones only and misses some. The table shows about 320,000 clones, with around nine tenths occurring only once. Sequencing used memory CD8+ T cells sorted from blood. Subset meaning: CD45RO+ cells pooled with CCR7-negative TemRA cells. The source is a man aged 18 to 29 in good health.

V is TRBV7-2 and J is TRBJ2-7; 8 bases are a match to TRBD2. J gave up 5 bases and V 5 bases, and 11 bases lay outside the gene matches. The CDR3 runs to 15 residues. CDR1 SGHTA and CDR2 FQGNSA come from the germline V gene. The CDR3: CASSPRGGRYDEQYF. CDR3 coding DNA: TGTGCCAGCAGCCCCCGCGGGGGGAGGTATGACGAGCAGTACTTC.

The gene calls are TRBV6-6 and TRBJ1-6; 9 bases agree with TRBD1. This CDR3 is built from 15 residues. With 2 bases clipped from V and 8 bases from J, the junction kept 4 bases outside the gene matches. The V gene's germline CDR1 is MNHNY and CDR2 SVGAGI (reference sequence). CDR3 residues: CASSYVQGADSPLHF. CDR3 nucleotides: TGTGCCAGCAGTTACGTACAGGGGGCAGATTCACCCCTCCACTTT.

The chain uses TRBV27 and TRBJ2-7; D perhaps matches TRBD1 (6 bases). V lost 6 bases to trimming and J lost 2 bases, with 14 bases between them. CDR1 MNHEY and CDR2 SMNVEV come from the germline V gene (reference sequence). The CDR3 contains 14 residues. For the CDR3, the DNA is TGTGCCAGCAGAGGGAACAGGGAAACCTACGAGCAGTACTTC. Translating gives CASRGNRETYEQYF.

A remark on this clone: At the DNA level, this CDR3 is encoded by other sequences in the same sample as well. DNA for the CDR3: TGTGCCAGCAGTTTCGGGAGAGCCTACGAGCAGTACTTC. It encodes CASSFGRAYEQYF. The V call is TRBV27, the J call TRBJ2-7; the D gene is possibly TRBD2 (6 bases). V lost 3 bases, J lost 2 bases, and 8 bases lay in between. CDR1 is MNHEY, CDR2 SMNVEV, per germline (reference sequence). This CDR3 comprises 13 residues.

Comments on this clone: An end of the junction does not agree with germline; a read error may underlie this. The chain has TRBV6-5 and TRBJ1-1; D gene uncertain. This CDR3 region has 13 residues. Germline CDR1 MNHEY, CDR2 SVGAGI. CDR3 sequence (DNA): TGTGCCAGCAGTTATTCTGGGAACACTGAAGTTTTCTTT. This sequence encodes CASSYSGNTEVFF.

The chain combines TRBV6-5 with TRBJ1-4; D remains unclear. Trimming left V 2 bases short and J 6 bases short, with 16 bases between. The length of the CDR3 is 16 residues. Germline lookup yields CDR1 MNHEY and CDR2 SVGAGI. This CDR3 reads CASSYRSDGRDEKLFF. The CDR3, as DNA: TGTGCCAGCAGTTACCGTTCGGACGGGAGGGATGAAAAACTGTTTTTT.

The chain recombines TRBV10-1 with TRBJ2-7, with 9 bases aligning to TRBD2. Trimming took 2 bases from V and 1 from J; bases not matched to a gene: 3. CDR1 is WNHNN and CDR2 is SYGVQD in the germline V gene (reference sequence). This CDR3 comprises 15 residues. The CDR3 sequence: CASSEERGASYEQYF. The CDR3, as DNA: TGCGCCAGCAGTGAGGAGCGGGGGGCGTCCTACGAGCAGTACTTC.

This chain connects TRBV29-1 to TRBJ1-1, with D perhaps TRBD1 (5 bases). V dropped 6 bases and J dropped 4 bases, with 9 bases sitting between them. The CDR3 runs to 11 residues. Germline assignment: CDR1 SQVTM and CDR2 ANQGSEA. The CDR3, as DNA: TGCAGCGTCGAGGGGTTCACTGAAGCTTTCTTT. Translated, it gives CSVEGFTEAFF.

This chain joins TRBV6-1 and TRBJ1-3, with a tentative D call TRBD1 (6 bases). CDR3 length: 14 residues. V shed 2 bases and J shed 4 bases, with 9 bases lying between them. Germline loops: CDR1 MNHNS, CDR2 SASEGT. The CDR3 sequence: CASSERTEGNTIYF. The DNA of the CDR3 is TGTGCCAGCAGTGAAAGGACAGAAGGAAACACCATATATTTT.

This chain joins TRBV6-6 and TRBJ1-1; D is unclear. The V end was cut by 4 bases, the J end by 5 bases, with 17 bases between. This CDR3 comprises 15 residues. In germline, CDR1 is MNHNY, CDR2 SVGAGI (reference sequence). The CDR3 nucleotides read TGTGCCAGCAGTTCCCTCCTTCTCGGAGGGACTGAAGCTTTCTTT. It yields the protein CASSSLLLGGTEAFF.

The genes are TRBV28 and TRBJ2-7; TRBD2 matches at 8 bases. V lost 10 bases, J lost 4 bases, and 9 bases stayed unmatched. This CDR3 spans 13 amino acids. Germline CDR1 reads MDHEN; CDR2 reads SYDVKM. The CDR3 coding sequence is TGTGCCACCCGACTGGCGGGGGGTTACGAGCAGTACTTC. Encoded protein: CATRLAGGYEQYF.

On this clone: Other DNA sequences in this specimen translate into the identical CDR3. The chain uses TRBV9 and TRBJ2-5; D may be TRBD1 or TRBD2 (5 bases each). V dropped 0 bases and J dropped 5 bases, with 8 bases sitting between them. Germline V gene data show CDR1 as SGDLS and CDR2 as YYNGEE. The CDR3 has 13 amino acids. CDR3 sequence: CASSVGREETQYF. The CDR3 nucleotides are TGTGCCAGCAGCGTAGGCAGGGAGGAGACCCAGTACTTC. Combining the CDR3 with reference TRBV9 and TRBJ2-5 gives the whole variable domain DSGVTQTPKHLITATGQRVTLRCSPRSGDLSVYWYQQSLDQGLQFLIQYYNGEERAKGNILERFSAQQFPDLHSELNLSSLELGDSALYFCASSVGREETQYFGPGTRLLVL.

The rearrangement joins TRBV9 to TRBJ2-1, with 10 bases matching TRBD2. V lost 0 bases and J lost 9; bases outside the gene matches: 9. Germline V gene lookup returns CDR1 SGDLS and CDR2 YYNGEE. There are 16 residues in the CDR3. The CDR3 DNA sequence: TGTGCCAGCAGCGTAGAAGGGCTAGCGGGAGTCGGTGAGCAGTTCTTC. Translated, it gives CASSVEGLAGVGEQFF.

This chain uses TRBV11-2 with TRBJ2-7; D ambiguous. Germline CDR1 SGHAT, CDR2 FQNNGV. CDR3 size: 13 residues. V lost 3 bases to trimming and J lost 0 bases, with 6 bases between them. The CDR3 DNA reads as TGTGCCAGCAGCTTCTCGAGCTCCTACGAGCAGTACTTC. Its translation is CASSFSSSYEQYF.

The chain is built from TRBV6-6 and TRBJ2-2, with D possibly being TRBD1 or TRBD2 (5 bases each). This CDR3 is built from 14 residues. Germline V CDR1 and CDR2: MNHNY, SVGAGI (reference sequence). Trimming removed 9 bases from V and 4 bases from J, with 15 bases in between. CDR3 in amino acids: CASRPRGATGELFF. In DNA, the CDR3 is TGTGCCAGTCGGCCCAGAGGGGCCACCGGGGAGCTGTTTTTT.

The chain uses TRBV7-9 and TRBJ1-6; 7 nucleotides match TRBD1. Per the germline V gene, CDR1 is SEHNR and CDR2 is FQNEAQ (reference sequence). The CDR3 is made up of 17 amino acids. With V trimmed by 4 bases and J by 5 bases, 11 bases remained unmatched. The CDR3 bases are TGTGCCAGCAGCTACGGCTTCGGGACAGCAGATAATTCACCCCTCCACTTT. Translating gives CASSYGFGTADNSPLHF.

V gene TRBV5-1 combines with J gene TRBJ1-6; 7 nucleotides line up with TRBD1. Per germline, CDR1 SGHRS and CDR2 YFSETQ. After removal of 2 bases from V and 5 bases from J, the junction contained 7 bases not matched to a gene. This CDR3 spans 16 amino acids. The CDR3 DNA follows: TGCGCCAGCAGCTTCCAAGGGGGCTTGGATAATTCACCCCTCCACTTT. This encodes CASSFQGGLDNSPLHF. The whole variable domain, remainder taken from reference TRBV5-1 and TRBJ1-6, is KAGVTQTPRYLIKTRGQQVTLSCSPISGHRSVSWYQQTPGQGLQFLFEYFSETQRNKGNFPGRFSGRQFSNSRSEMNVSTLELGDSALYLCASSFQGGLDNSPLHFGNGTRLTVT.

The chain has TRBV19 and TRBJ2-5; D remains unclear. The germline V gene encodes CDR1 LNHDA and CDR2 SQIVND (reference sequence). Trimming took off 1 base at V and 5 bases at J, with 8 bases between the two ends. This CDR3 is 13 amino acids long. In DNA form, the CDR3 reads TGTGCCAGTAGTATAGTCGGCCGTGAGACCCAGTACTTC. Translated, it gives CASSIVGRETQYF.

This chain connects TRBV5-1 to TRBJ2-7; D is uncertain. Germline assignment: CDR1 SGHRS and CDR2 YFSETQ. This CDR3 is built from 12 residues. The V end lost 4 bases, the J end lost 0 bases, and 5 bases lay between the germline ends. The CDR3 DNA is TGCGCCAGCAGCGAAACCTCCTACGAGCAGTACTTC. Translation: CASSETSYEQYF.

CDR3 sequence reads: CASSGQGAYNSPLHF. The CDR3 nucleotides read TGTGCCAGCAGCGGACAGGGAGCCTATAATTCACCCCTCCACTTT. This chain joins TRBV2 and TRBJ1-6, with 8 bases matching TRBD1. The ends lost 6 bases at V and 2 bases at J; junction bases unmatched: 3. CDR3 length: 15 residues. CDR1 and CDR2 (germline): SNHLY, FYNNEI.